This T cell receptor (beta chain) comes out of a study of blood T cell repertoires in COVID-19. Study information: COVID-19 samples from acute and convalescent phases originated in the United States, Italy and Spain. In each case, the material was cDNA or gDNA derived from T cells, B-cell-depleted T cells, or PBMCs.

As handled by the study authors: How many nucleated cells were present was estimated from reference gene primer amplification. Clones were read by immunoSEQ multiplex PCR, and TCRdb kept only the in-frame ones, dropping some. V, J and clone size derive from that table, while D and trimming were established from the DNA sequence. The sample shows 200,000 to 300,000 clones, 75% to 85% of them seen only once. Germline V CDR1 and CDR2: SGHTA, FQGTGA. V was clipped by 4 bases and J by 2 bases, with 15 bases between them. The CDR3 has 15 amino acids. The V and J genes are TRBV7-3 and TRBJ2-7, with D perhaps TRBD1 (6 bases). The material sequenced was peripheral blood. The sequence came from a human donor in a cohort sampled during active COVID-19. The CDR3 nucleotides read TGTGCCAGCAGCTCCTCGACAGGTATCCCCTACGAGCAGTACTTC. Protein sequence: CASSSSTGIPYEQYF.